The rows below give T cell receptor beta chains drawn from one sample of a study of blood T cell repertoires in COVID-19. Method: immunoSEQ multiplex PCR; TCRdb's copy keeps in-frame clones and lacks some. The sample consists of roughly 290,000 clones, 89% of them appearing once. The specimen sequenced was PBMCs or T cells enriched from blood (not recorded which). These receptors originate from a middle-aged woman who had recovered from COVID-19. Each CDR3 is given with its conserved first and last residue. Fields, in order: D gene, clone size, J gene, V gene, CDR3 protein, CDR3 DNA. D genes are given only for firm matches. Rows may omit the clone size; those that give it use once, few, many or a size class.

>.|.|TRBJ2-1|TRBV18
CASSLRSTGKRESSYNEQFF
TGTGCCAGCTCACTAAGGAGTACGGGGAAGCGCGAAAGCTCCTACAATGAGCAGTTCTTC
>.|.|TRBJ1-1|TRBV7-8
CASSYSPNTEAFF
TGTGCCAGCAGCTATAGTCCAAACACTGAAGCTTTCTTT
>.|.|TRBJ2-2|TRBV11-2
CASTKDRITGELFF
TGTGCCAGCACCAAGGACAGAATCACCGGGGAGCTGTTTTTT
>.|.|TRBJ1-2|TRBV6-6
CASSSGQNYGYTF
TGTGCCAGCAGCTCCGGACAGAACTATGGCTACACCTTC
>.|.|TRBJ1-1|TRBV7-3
CASSQSAGNTEAFF
TGTGCCAGCAGCCAATCAGCGGGGAACACTGAAGCTTTCTTT
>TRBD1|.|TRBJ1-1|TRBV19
CASSTRQGGTEAFF
TGTGCCAGTAGTACCCGACAGGGTGGTACTGAAGCTTTCTTT
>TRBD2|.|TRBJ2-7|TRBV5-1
CASSKAGNYEQYF
TGCGCCAGCTCCAAAGCGGGGAACTACGAGCAGTACTTC
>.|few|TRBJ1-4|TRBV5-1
CASSLVGRGTNEKLFF
TGCGCCAGCAGCTTGGTGGGTCGAGGAACTAATGAAAAACTGTTTTTT
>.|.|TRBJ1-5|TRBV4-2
CASSQGESAFRPQHF
TGTGCCAGCAGCCAAGGGGAGTCGGCCTTTCGACCCCAGCATTTT
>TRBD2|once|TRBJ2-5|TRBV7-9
CASSLVFGGAGETQYF
TGTGCCAGCAGCTTGGTTTTCGGGGGGGCAGGTGAGACCCAGTACTTC
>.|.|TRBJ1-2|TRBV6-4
CASSDTGSYGYTF
TGTGCCAGCAGTGATACAGGGTCCTATGGCTACACCTTC
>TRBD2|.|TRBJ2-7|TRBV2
CASSQRTSVPSSYEQYF
TGTGCCAGCAGCCAAAGGACTAGCGTTCCTAGCTCCTACGAGCAGTACTTC
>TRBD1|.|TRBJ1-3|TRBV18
CASSPTGASSGNTIYF
TGTGCCAGCTCACCCACAGGGGCTAGCTCTGGAAACACCATATATTTT
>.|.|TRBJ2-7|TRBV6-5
CASGKGILTEQYF
TGTGCCAGCGGAAAGGGGATACTGACCGAGCAGTACTTC
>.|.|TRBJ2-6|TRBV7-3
CASQGPLSSGANVLTF
TGTGCCAGCCAGGGCCCACTTAGCTCTGGGGCCAACGTCCTGACTTTC
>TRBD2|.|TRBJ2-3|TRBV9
CASSVAGGGTDTQYF
TGTGCCAGCAGTGTAGCGGGGGGGGGCACAGATACGCAGTATTTT
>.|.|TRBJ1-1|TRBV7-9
CASSLAPRNTEAFF
TGTGCCAGCAGCTTAGCTCCCAGAAACACTGAAGCTTTCTTT
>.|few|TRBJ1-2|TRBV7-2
CASSLKQGNYGYTF
TGTGCCAGCAGCCTGAAGCAGGGTAACTATGGCTACACCTTC
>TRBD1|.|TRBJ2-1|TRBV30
CASLLTGGNNEQFF
TGTGCCTCCTTATTAACAGGGGGAAACAATGAGCAGTTCTTC
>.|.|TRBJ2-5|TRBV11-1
CASSLSEETQYF
TGTGCCAGCAGCCTCAGTGAAGAGACCCAGTACTTC
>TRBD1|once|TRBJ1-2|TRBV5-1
CASGELDRGDYGYTF
TGCGCCAGCGGCGAATTGGACAGGGGAGACTATGGCTACACCTTC
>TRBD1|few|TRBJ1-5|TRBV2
CASGIQGSNQPQHF
TGTGCCAGTGGAATACAGGGGAGCAATCAGCCCCAGCATTTT
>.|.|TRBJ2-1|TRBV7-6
CASSLIKAGAHNEQFF
TGTGCCAGCAGCTTAATAAAGGCCGGAGCTCACAATGAGCAGTTCTTC
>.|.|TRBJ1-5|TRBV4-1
CASSQDGATGQPQHF
TGCGCCAGCAGCCAAGATGGCGCGACGGGTCAGCCCCAGCATTTT
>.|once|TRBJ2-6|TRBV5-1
CASSPVTGLLSGANVLTF
TGCGCCAGCAGCCCGGTAACGGGACTCCTCTCTGGGGCCAACGTCCTGACTTTC
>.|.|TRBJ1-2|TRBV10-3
CAISEGQSYGYTF
TGTGCCATCAGTGAGGGACAGAGCTATGGCTACACCTTC
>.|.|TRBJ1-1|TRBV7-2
CASSLQGMNTEAFF
TGTGCCAGCAGCTTGCAGGGAATGAACACTGAAGCTTTCTTT
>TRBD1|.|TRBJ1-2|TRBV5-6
CASSRREGAGGYTF
TGTGCCAGCAGCCGTAGAGAGGGGGCCGGGGGCTACACCTTC
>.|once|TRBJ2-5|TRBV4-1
CASSQWAQGTQYF
TGCGCCAGCAGCCAGTGGGCGCAGGGGACCCAGTACTTC
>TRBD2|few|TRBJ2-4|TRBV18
CASRSGGAKNIQYF
TGTGCCAGCCGTAGCGGGGGGGCCAAAAACATTCAGTACTTC
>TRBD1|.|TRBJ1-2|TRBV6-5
CASSRPGQGSYGYTF
TGTGCCAGCAGTCGGCCGGGACAGGGTTCCTATGGCTACACCTTC
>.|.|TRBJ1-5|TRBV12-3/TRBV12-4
CASSGNDNQPQHF
TGTGCCAGCAGCGGGAATGACAATCAGCCCCAGCATTTT
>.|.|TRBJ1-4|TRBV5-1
CASSLVPGITNEKLFF
TGCGCCAGCAGCTTGGTTCCAGGGATAACTAATGAAAAACTGTTTTTT
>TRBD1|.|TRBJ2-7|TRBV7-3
CASSFGQDYEQYF
TGTGCCAGCAGCTTCGGACAGGACTACGAGCAGTACTTC
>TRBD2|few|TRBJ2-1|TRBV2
CASSGLAGGNEQFF
TGTGCCAGCTCCGGACTAGCGGGGGGAAATGAGCAGTTCTTC
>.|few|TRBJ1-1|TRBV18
CASSSQANTEAFF
TGTGCCAGCTCAAGTCAGGCGAACACTGAAGCTTTCTTT
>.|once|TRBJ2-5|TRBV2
CASSRMVGAQETQYF
TGTGCCAGCAGCCGTATGGTGGGGGCACAAGAGACCCAGTACTTC
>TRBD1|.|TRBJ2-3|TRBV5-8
CASSLGTGGTDTQYF
TGTGCCAGCAGCTTGGGTACAGGGGGCACAGATACGCAGTATTTT
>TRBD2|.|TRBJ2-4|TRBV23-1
CASSPSERRASGAKNIQYF
TGCGCCAGCAGTCCATCAGAACGGCGGGCTAGCGGGGCCAAAAACATTCAGTACTTC
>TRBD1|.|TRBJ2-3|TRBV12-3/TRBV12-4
CASRPQGTDTQYF
TGTGCCAGCAGACCACAGGGGACAGATACGCAGTATTTT
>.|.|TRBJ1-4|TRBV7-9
CASSFRDREKLFF
TGTGCCAGCAGCTTCCGTGACAGAGAAAAACTGTTTTTT
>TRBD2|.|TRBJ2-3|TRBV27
CASGKGGIADTQYF
TGTGCCAGCGGGAAGGGAGGGATCGCAGATACGCAGTATTTT
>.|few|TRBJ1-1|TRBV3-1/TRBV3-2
CASSHRGTSTEAFF
TGTGCCAGCAGCCACAGGGGCACCTCCACTGAAGCTTTCTTT
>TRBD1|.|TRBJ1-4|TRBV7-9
CASSSPLTGGNEKLFF
TGTGCCAGCAGCTCCCCCCTGACAGGGGGAAATGAAAAACTGTTTTTT
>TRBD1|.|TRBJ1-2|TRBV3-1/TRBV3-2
CASSRYPGQGVYGYTF
TGTGCCAGCAGCCGATACCCGGGACAGGGGGTCTATGGCTACACCTTC